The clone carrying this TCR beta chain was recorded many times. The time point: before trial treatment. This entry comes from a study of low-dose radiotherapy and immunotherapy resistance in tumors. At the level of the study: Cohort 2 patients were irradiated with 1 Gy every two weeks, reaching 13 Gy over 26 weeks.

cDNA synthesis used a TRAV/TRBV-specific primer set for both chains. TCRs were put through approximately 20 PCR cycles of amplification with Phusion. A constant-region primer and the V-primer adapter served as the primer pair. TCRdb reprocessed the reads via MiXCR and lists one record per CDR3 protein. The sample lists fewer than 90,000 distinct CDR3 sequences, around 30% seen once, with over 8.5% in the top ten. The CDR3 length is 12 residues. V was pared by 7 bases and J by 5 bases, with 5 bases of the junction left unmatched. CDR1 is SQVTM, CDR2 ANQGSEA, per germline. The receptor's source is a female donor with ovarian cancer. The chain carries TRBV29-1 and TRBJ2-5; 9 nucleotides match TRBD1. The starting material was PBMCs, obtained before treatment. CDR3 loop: CSAGTGLETQYF. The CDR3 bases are TGCAGCGCCGGGACAGGGTTGGAGACCCAGTACTTC.